The 10 T cell receptor beta chains below all came from one sample that was sequenced in a study of cytomegalovirus exposure and HLA in healthy donors. Researchers ran the PCR with 60 Vbeta and 13 Jbeta primers. Sequencing was performed with immunoSEQ multiplex PCR; in TCRdb, only in-frame clones are kept and a portion is missing. Here the sample spans 100,000 to 150,000 clones, 70% to 80% being singletons. The sample was PBMCs. The receptors shown here come from a man in his forties in good health and CMV-seronegative.

This clone showed up just a few times. The CDR3 nucleotides are TGTGCCAGCTCTAGCGGGCGCTACGAGCAGTACTTC. Residues: CASSSGRYEQYF. The V gene is TRBV7-2, the J gene TRBJ2-7; 8 bases line up with TRBD2. V trimming: 8 bases; J trimming: 3 bases; junction bases outside the gene matches: 3. The CDR3 has 12 amino acids. CDR1 is SGHTA, CDR2 FQGNSA, per germline.

This clone was counted only a few times. The chain employs TRBV29-1 and TRBJ2-3; D is possibly TRBD2 (7 bases). This CDR3 spans 15 amino acids. Trimming pared 4 bases from V and 4 bases from J, leaving 18 bases between. Germline CDR1 and CDR2: SQVTM and ANQGSEA. The CDR3 DNA follows: TGCAGCGTTGTATGGGGGGGGCACTCAGCAGATACGCAGTATTTT. This translates into CSVVWGGHSADTQYF.

The chain links TRBV7-2 to TRBJ1-5; 8 bases line up with TRBD1. This CDR3 has 16 residues. With 2 bases clipped from V and 3 bases from J, the junction kept 6 bases outside the gene matches. Per germline, CDR1 SGHTA and CDR2 FQGNSA. CDR3 protein: CASSLYPDRVNQPQHF. CDR3 nucleotide sequence: TGTGCCAGCAGCTTATACCCGGACAGGGTCAATCAGCCCCAGCATTTT.

This clone has more than one count but fewer than ten. The chain has TRBV27 and TRBJ1-2; D unresolved. Germline loops: CDR1 MNHEY, CDR2 SMNVEV (reference sequence). The ends were cut back, 5 bases at V and 4 bases at J, with 11 bases in the middle. The CDR3 length is 13 residues. The CDR3 DNA reads as TGTGCCAGCAGTCCCCACCGACTCTATGGCTACACCTTC. Protein sequence: CASSPHRLYGYTF.

This chain links TRBV5-1 with TRBJ2-7; tentatively, D is TRBD1 (5 bases). The V end was cut by 0 bases, the J end by 5 bases, with 18 bases between. CDR1 and CDR2 (germline): SGHRS, YFSETQ. The CDR3 sequence is 16 residues long. The CDR3 is CASSLARPSRVDEQYF. In nucleotides, the CDR3 is TGCGCCAGCAGCTTGGCCCGGCCGTCCAGGGTGGACGAGCAGTACTTC.

This sequence joins TRBV2 and TRBJ2-5; tentatively, D is TRBD2 (6 bases). This CDR3 comprises 13 residues. Trimming stripped 6 bases from V and 4 bases from J, with 12 bases between. CDR1 SNHLY and CDR2 FYNNEI come from the germline V gene. The CDR3 bases are TGTGCCAGCAGCACCGGGACTGGAGAGACCCAGTACTTC. Amino acids: CASSTGTGETQYF.

The CDR3 here is CASGLVEQSYGYTF. The CDR3 DNA is TGTGCTAGTGGTTTGGTAGAACAGTCCTATGGCTACACCTTC. The rearrangement links TRBV12-5 to TRBJ1-2, with D uncertain. CDR1 is LGHNT and CDR2 is FRNRAP in the germline V gene. V was cut by 0 bases and J by 4 bases, with 9 bases left in between. This CDR3 comprises 14 residues.

The rearrangement links TRBV5-5 to TRBJ1-2, with 7 bases matching TRBD1. CDR3 size: 15 residues. J lost 7 bases, V lost 0 bases, and 9 bases had no gene match. Germline-derived CDR1 and CDR2 are SGHKS and YYEKEE (reference sequence). CDR3: CASSLESMGTVGYTF. CDR3 nucleotides: TGTGCCAGCAGCTTGGAATCCATGGGGACAGTTGGCTACACCTTC.

V gene TRBV19 combines with J gene TRBJ2-6, with D tentatively TRBD1 (6 bases). Per germline, CDR1 LNHDA and CDR2 SQIVND (reference sequence). The CDR3 contains 15 residues. V was shortened by 4 bases and J by 2 bases, with 9 bases between the two germline ends. As DNA, the CDR3 is TGTGCCAGTAGTACGACAGGACCTGGGGCCAACGTCCTGACTTTC. Amino acid sequence: CASSTTGPGANVLTF.

This chain links TRBV27 with TRBJ2-7, with 14 nucleotides matching TRBD2. CDR3 size: 15 residues. Germline CDR1 and CDR2: MNHEY and SMNVEV (reference sequence). The V gene end was trimmed by 5 bases and the J gene end by 7 bases; junction bases not matched to a gene: 7. The CDR3 bases are TGTGCCAGCAGTCCGGGGACTAGCGGGGGATCTGAGCAGTACTTC. Translating gives CASSPGTSGGSEQYF.